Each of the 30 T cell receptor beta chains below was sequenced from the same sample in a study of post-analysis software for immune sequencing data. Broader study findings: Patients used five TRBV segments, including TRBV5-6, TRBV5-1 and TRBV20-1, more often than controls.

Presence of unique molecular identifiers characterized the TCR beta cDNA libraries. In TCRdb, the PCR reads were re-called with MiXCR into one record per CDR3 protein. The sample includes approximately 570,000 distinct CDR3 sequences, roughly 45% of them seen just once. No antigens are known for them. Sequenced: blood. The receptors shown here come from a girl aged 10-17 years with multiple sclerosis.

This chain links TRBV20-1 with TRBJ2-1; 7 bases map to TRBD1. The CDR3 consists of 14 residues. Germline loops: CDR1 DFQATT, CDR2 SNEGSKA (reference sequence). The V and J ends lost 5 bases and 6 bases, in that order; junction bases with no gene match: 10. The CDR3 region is CSAAPTGVGNEQFF. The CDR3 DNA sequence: TGCAGTGCTGCCCCTACAGGGGTTGGCAATGAGCAGTTCTTC.

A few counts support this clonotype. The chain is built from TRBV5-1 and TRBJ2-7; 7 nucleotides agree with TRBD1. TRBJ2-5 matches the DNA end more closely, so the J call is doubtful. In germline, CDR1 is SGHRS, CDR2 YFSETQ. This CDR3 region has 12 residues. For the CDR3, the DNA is TGCGCCAGCGGCCAGGGGGAAGAGACCCAGTACTTC. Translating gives CASGQGEETQYF.

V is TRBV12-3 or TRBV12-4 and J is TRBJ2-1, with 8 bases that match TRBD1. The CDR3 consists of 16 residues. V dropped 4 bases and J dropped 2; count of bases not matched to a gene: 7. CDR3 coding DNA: TGTGCCAGCAGTTCAAAGAGGACAGGGACCTACAATGAGCAGTTCTTC. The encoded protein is CASSSKRTGTYNEQFF.

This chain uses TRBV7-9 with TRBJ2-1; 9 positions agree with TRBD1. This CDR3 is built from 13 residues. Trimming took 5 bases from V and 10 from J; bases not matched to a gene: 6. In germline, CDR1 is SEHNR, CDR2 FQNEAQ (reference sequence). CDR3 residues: CASSGDRVDEQFF. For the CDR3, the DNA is TGTGCCAGCAGCGGGGACAGGGTCGACGAGCAGTTCTTC.

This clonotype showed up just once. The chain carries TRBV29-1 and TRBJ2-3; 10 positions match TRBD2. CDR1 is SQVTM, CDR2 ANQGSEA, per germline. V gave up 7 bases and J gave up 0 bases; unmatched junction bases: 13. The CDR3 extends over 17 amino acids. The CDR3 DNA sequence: TGCAGCGGTGGGGGGGCTAGCGGGAGTCCTAGCACAGATACGCAGTATTTT. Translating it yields CSGGGASGSPSTDTQYF.

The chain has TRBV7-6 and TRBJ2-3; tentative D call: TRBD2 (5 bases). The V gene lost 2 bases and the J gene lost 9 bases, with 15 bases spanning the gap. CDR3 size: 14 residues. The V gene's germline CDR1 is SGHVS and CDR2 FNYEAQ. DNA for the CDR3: TGTGCCAGCAGCTTAAGGGAGCCTGGTCGGACGCAGTATTTT. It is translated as CASSLREPGRTQYF.

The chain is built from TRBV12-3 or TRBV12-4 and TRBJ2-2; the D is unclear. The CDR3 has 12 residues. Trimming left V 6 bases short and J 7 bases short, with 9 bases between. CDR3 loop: CASSQHGGELFF. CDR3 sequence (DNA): TGTGCCAGCAGCCAACACGGCGGGGAGCTGTTTTTT.

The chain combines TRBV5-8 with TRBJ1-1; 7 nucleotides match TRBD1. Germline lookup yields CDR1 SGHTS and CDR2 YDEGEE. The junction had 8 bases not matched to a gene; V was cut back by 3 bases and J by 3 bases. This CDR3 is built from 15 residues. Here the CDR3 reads CASSSYRGSDTEAFF. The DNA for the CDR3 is TGTGCCAGCAGCTCATACAGGGGTTCAGACACTGAAGCTTTCTTT.

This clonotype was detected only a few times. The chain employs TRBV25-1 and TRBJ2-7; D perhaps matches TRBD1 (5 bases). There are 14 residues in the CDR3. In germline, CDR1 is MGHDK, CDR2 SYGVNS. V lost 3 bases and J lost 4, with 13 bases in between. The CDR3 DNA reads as TGTGCCAGCAGTGAGGCCAGGGTCGGTTACGAGCAGTACTTC. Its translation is CASSEARVGYEQYF.

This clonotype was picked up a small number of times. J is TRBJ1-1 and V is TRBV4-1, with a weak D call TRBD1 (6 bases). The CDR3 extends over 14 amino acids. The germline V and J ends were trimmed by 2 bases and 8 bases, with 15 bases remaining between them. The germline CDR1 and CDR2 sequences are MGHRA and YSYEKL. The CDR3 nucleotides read TGCGCCAGCAGCCAACCCCTCCGGACAGCCGAAGCTTTCTTT. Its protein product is CASSQPLRTAEAFF.

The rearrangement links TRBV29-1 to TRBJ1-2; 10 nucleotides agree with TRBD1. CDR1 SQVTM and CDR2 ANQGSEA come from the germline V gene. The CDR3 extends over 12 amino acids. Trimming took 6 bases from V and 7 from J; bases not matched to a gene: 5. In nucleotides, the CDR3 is TGCAGCGTCGCCGGGACAGGGGTTGGCTACACCTTC. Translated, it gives CSVAGTGVGYTF.

The CDR3 reads CASRGDGRNEDGYTF. Written as DNA, the CDR3 is TGCGCCAGCAGGGGGGATGGCAGGAACGAGGATGGCTACACCTTC. The V gene is TRBV10-2, the J gene TRBJ1-2; D may be TRBD1 (5 bases). The germline V gene encodes CDR1 WSHSY and CDR2 SAAADI. The CDR3 sequence is 15 residues long. The V end was cut by 6 bases, the J end by 6 bases, with 20 bases between.

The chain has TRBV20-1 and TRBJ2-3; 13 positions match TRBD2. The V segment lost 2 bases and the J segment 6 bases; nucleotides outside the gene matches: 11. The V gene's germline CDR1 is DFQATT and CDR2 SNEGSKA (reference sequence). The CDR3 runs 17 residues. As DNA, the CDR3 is TGCAGTGCTAGACCCCGACTAGCGGGGGGATGGGGGGATACGCAGTATTTT. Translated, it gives CSARPRLAGGWGDTQYF.

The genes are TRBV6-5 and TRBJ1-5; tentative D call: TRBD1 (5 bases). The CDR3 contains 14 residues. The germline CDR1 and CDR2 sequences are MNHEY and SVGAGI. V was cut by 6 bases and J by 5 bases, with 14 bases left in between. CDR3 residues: CASRPQGRDQPQHF. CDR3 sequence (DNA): TGTGCCAGCAGGCCCCAGGGTCGGGATCAGCCCCAGCATTTT.

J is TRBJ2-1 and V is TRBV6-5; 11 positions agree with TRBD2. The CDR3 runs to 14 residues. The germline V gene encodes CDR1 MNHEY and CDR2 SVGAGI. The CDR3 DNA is TGTACCACGGCTCCCGGGCTAGCGGGGGGTGAGCAGTTCTTC. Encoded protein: CTTAPGLAGGEQFF.

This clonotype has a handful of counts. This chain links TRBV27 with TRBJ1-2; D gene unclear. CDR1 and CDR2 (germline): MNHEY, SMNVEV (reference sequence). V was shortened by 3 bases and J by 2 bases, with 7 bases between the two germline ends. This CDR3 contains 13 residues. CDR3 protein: CASSLKENYGYTF. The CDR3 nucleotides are TGTGCCAGCAGTTTGAAGGAGAACTATGGCTACACCTTC.

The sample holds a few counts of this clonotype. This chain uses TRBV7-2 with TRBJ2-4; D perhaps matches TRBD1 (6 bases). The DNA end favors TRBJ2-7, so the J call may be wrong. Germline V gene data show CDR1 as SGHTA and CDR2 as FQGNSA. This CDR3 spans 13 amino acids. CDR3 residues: CASSKTGAYEQYF. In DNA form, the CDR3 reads TGTGCCAGCAGCAAGACAGGCGCCTACGAGCAGTACTTC.

CDR3 sequence: CASSLPRGARFF. CDR3 nucleotides: TGTGCCAGCAGCTTACCACGGGGGGCCCGGTTCTTC. The chain links TRBV11-2 to TRBJ2-1, with D tentatively TRBD2 (7 bases). V gave up 2 bases and J gave up 15 bases, with 14 bases separating them. There are 12 residues in the CDR3. Germline V CDR1 and CDR2: SGHAT, FQNNGV.

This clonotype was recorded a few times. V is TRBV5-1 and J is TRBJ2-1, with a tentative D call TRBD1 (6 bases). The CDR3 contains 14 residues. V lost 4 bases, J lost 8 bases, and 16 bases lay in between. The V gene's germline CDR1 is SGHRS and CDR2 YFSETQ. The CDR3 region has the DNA TGCGCCAGCAGCACACAGGGCCCCGTGGATGAGCAGTTCTTC. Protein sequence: CASSTQGPVDEQFF.

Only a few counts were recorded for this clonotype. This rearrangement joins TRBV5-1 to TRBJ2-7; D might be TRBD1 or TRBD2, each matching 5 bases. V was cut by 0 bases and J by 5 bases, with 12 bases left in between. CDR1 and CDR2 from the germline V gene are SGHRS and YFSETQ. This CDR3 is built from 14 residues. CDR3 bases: TGCGCCAGCAGCTTGGGAGGGCAGGGCCACGAGCAGTACTTC. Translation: CASSLGGQGHEQYF.

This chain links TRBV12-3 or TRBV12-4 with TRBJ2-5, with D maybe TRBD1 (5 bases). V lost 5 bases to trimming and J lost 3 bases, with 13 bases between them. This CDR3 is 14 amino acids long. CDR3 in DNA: TGTGCCAGCAGTCGGACACTGGGTGAAGAGACCCAGTACTTC. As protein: CASSRTLGEETQYF.

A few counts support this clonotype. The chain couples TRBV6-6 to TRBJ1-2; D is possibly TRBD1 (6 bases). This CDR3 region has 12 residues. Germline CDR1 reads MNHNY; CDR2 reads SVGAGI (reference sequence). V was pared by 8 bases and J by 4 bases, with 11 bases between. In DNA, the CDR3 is TGTGCCAGCCGTGAGGACAGCTATGGCTACACCTTC. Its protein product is CASREDSYGYTF.

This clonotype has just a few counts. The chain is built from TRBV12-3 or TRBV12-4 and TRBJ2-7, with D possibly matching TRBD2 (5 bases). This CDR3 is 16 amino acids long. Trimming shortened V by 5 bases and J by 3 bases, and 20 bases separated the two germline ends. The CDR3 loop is CASSPGRSRAVYEQYF. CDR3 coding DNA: TGTGCCAGCAGTCCAGGACGGTCGAGGGCTGTCTACGAGCAGTACTTC.

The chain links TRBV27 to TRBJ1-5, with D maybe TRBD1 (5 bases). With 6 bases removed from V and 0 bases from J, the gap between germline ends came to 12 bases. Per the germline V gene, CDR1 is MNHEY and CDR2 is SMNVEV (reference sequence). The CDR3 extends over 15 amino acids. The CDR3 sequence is CASRVGGPSNQPQHF. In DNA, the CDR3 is TGTGCCAGCAGGGTCGGGGGACCTAGCAATCAGCCCCAGCATTTT.

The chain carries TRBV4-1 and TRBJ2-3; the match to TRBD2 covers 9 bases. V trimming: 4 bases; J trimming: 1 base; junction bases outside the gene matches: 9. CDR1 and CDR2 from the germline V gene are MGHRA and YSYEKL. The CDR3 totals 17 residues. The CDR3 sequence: CASSLQGGGRGTDTQYF. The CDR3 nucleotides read TGCGCCAGCAGCCTCCAAGGGGGCGGGAGGGGCACAGATACGCAGTATTTT.

CDR3 residues: CASSERTVQETQYF. Here the CDR3 DNA reads TGTGCCAGCAGCGAGCGGACGGTACAAGAGACCCAGTACTTC. V gene TRBV7-9 combines with J gene TRBJ2-5, with a tentative D call TRBD2 (5 bases). Germline V gene sequence: CDR1 SEHNR, CDR2 FQNEAQ (reference sequence). This CDR3 has 14 amino acids. V was clipped by 5 bases and J by 2 bases, with 12 bases between them.

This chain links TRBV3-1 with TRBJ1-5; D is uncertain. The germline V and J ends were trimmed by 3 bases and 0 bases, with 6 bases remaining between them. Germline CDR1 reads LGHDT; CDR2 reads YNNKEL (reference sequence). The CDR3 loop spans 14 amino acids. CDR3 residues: CASSQWGSNQPQHF. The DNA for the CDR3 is TGTGCCAGCAGCCAGTGGGGTAGCAATCAGCCCCAGCATTTT.

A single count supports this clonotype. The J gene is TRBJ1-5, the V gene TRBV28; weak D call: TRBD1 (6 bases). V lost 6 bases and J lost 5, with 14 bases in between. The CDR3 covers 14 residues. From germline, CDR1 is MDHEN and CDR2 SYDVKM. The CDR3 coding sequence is TGTGCCAGCAGGTTAGGACAGTCCGATCAGCCCCAGCATTTT. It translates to CASRLGQSDQPQHF.

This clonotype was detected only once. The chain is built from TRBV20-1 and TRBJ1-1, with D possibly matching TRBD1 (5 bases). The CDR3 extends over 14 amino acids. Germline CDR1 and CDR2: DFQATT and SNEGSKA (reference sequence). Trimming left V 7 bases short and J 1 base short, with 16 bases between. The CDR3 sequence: CSVGREVGNTEAFF. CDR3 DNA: TGCAGTGTGGGCAGGGAAGTTGGGAACACTGAAGCTTTCTTT.

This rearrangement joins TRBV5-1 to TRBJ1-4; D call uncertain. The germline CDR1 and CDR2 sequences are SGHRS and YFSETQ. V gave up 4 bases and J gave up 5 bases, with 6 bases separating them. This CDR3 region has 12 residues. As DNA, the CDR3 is TGCGCCAGCAGCACAGCCAATGAAAAACTGTTTTTT. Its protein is CASSTANEKLFF.